This T cell receptor (beta chain) was sequenced during a study of vaccination and CD4 T cells after COVID-19. Study context: Nasal swab PCR identified SARS-CoV-2 in the convalescent patients, of whom eight to ten were mild and one severe. Two-dose vaccination with either BNT162b2 or mRNA-1273 was given to participants. General study findings and limits: Post-vaccination, and not before, a median roughly 86% of reactive clones appeared in convalescent patients.

A remark on this clonotype: The antigen remains unidentified.

The Oncomine TCR Beta short-read assay was applied to DNA of cultured CD4+ T cells. TCRdb reprocessed the PCR reads with MiXCR, giving one entry per CDR3 protein. Of 15,000 to 20,000 distinct CDR3 sequences detected, around 68% appear once; the ten largest clones hold approximately 19%. This sample's treatment: 10-day PBMC culture with coronavirus spike peptide pools or control peptides (ViraFEST assay). This CDR3 is built from 13 residues. The germline V gene has CDR1 MNHEY and CDR2 SMNVEV (reference sequence). V gave up 1 base and J gave up 4 bases, with 7 bases separating them. Sequences were obtained from CD4+ T cells from blood, cultured in vitro. The V call is TRBV27, the J call TRBJ2-5; D gene ambiguous. This TCR was recovered from a human donor who had recovered from COVID-19. The CDR3 reads CASSLLRGETQYF. The CDR3, as DNA: TGTGCCAGCAGTTTATTGCGCGGAGAGACCCAGTACTTC.